These 12 T cell receptor beta chains were all obtained from the same sample, sequenced in a study of cytomegalovirus exposure and HLA in healthy donors. PCR involved 60 Vbeta and 13 Jbeta primers. Measured with immunoSEQ multiplex PCR; TCRdb has only the in-frame clones, and not every one. The sample holds about 160,000 clones; around three quarters are singletons and the top ten take around 7%. The sequenced material came from PBMCs. The receptors originated from a man aged 35 to 55 in good health and CMV-seropositive.

V gene TRBV7-8 combines with J gene TRBJ1-1; possible D gene TRBD1, 5 bases. The CDR3 sequence is 14 residues long. Deletions cut 1 base from V and 7 bases from J, with 13 bases between. Per the germline V gene, CDR1 is SGHVS and CDR2 is FQNEAQ. CDR3 DNA sequence: TGTGCCAGCAGCTTAGGACAGAACAAACTTGAAGCTTTCTTT. Amino acid sequence: CASSLGQNKLEAFF.

J is TRBJ1-1 and V is TRBV6-5, with TRBD1 as a possible D gene (6 bases). Germline V gene sequence: CDR1 MNHEY, CDR2 SVGAGI. This CDR3 contains 16 residues. With 0 bases removed from V and 5 bases from J, the gap between germline ends came to 16 bases. The CDR3 loop is CASSYSISGAKTEAFF. DNA of the CDR3: TGTGCCAGCAGTTACTCGATCTCAGGGGCGAAAACTGAAGCTTTCTTT.

The chain couples TRBV5-4 to TRBJ1-6; no definite D call. The CDR3 spans 13 residues. Deletions cut 4 bases from V and 7 bases from J, with 9 bases between. Looked up from germline, CDR1 is SGHNT and CDR2 is YYREEE (reference sequence). CDR3 sequence (DNA): TGTGCCAGCAGCCCTGCGGGAAATTCACCCCTCCACTTT. Its translation is CASSPAGNSPLHF.

The chain links TRBV4-3 to TRBJ2-2; maybe TRBD2 (6 bases). The germline CDR1 and CDR2 sequences are LGHNA and YSLEER. This CDR3 has 17 amino acids. Trimming removed 0 bases at V and 2 bases at J, with 13 bases between. DNA of the CDR3: TGCGCCAGCAGCCAAGAGGTCGGGGGTCCTAACACCGGGGAGCTGTTTTTT. Translation: CASSQEVGGPNTGELFF.

This clone has a handful of counts. This chain joins TRBV5-4 and TRBJ1-1; D possibly corresponds to TRBD1 (6 bases). Trimming cost V 6 bases and J 5 bases, with 14 bases left between them. From germline, CDR1 is SGHNT and CDR2 YYREEE (reference sequence). The CDR3 totals 13 residues. The CDR3 sequence: CASTVGQRTEAFF. DNA of the CDR3: TGTGCCAGCACCGTCGGACAGAGGACTGAAGCTTTCTTT.

The J gene is TRBJ2-1, the V gene TRBV6-5; 7 nucleotides match TRBD1. In germline, CDR1 is MNHEY, CDR2 SVGAGI. This CDR3 region has 13 residues. With 6 bases clipped from V and 9 bases from J, the junction kept 8 bases outside the gene matches. The CDR3: CASRDRVWGEQFF. CDR3 nucleotide sequence: TGTGCCAGCAGAGACAGGGTATGGGGTGAGCAGTTCTTC.

V is TRBV4-3 and J is TRBJ1-6; no clear D. V lost 1 base and J lost 4, with 2 bases in between. CDR3 length: 13 amino acids. Germline V gene sequence: CDR1 LGHNA, CDR2 YSLEER. The CDR3 sequence: CASSQAYNSPLHF. CDR3 coding DNA: TGCGCCAGCAGCCAAGCATATAATTCACCCCTCCACTTT.

This rearrangement joins TRBV5-4 to TRBJ2-2; the D gene is possibly TRBD1 (5 bases). The CDR3 covers 16 residues. The ends were cut back, 4 bases at V and 7 bases at J, with 20 bases in the middle. CDR1 is SGHNT and CDR2 is YYREEE in the germline V gene (reference sequence). For the CDR3, the DNA is TGTGCCAGCAGCCTTAAGAAGGGGTATTCAGGCGGGGAGCTGTTTTTT. This sequence encodes CASSLKKGYSGGELFF.

The rearrangement links TRBV5-1 to TRBJ2-1; D is possibly TRBD2 (6 bases). V was trimmed by 1 base and J by 7 bases, leaving 18 bases between them. From germline, CDR1 is SGHRS and CDR2 YFSETQ. The CDR3 loop spans 16 amino acids. DNA for the CDR3: TGCGCCAGCAGCTTGATAAAAGGACTAAATTTAAATGAGCAGTTCTTC. Amino acids: CASSLIKGLNLNEQFF.

The J gene is TRBJ1-3, the V gene TRBV7-6, with D unclear. CDR1 and CDR2 from the germline V gene are SGHVS and FNYEAQ. The CDR3 is 14 amino acids. V was cut by 1 base and J by 9 bases, with 13 bases left in between. As DNA, the CDR3 is TGTGCCAGCAGCTTAGTATCGGGATCCTCCACCATATATTTT. As protein: CASSLVSGSSTIYF.

The rearrangement links TRBV15 to TRBJ1-1; D call uncertain. Germline V CDR1 and CDR2: LNHNV, YYDKDF (reference sequence). Trimming removed 5 bases from V and 4 bases from J, with 5 bases in between. The CDR3 is 11 residues long. The CDR3, as DNA: TGTGCCACCAGCCTACGCACTGAAGCTTTCTTT. Translation gives CATSLRTEAFF.

The rearrangement links TRBV18 to TRBJ2-5, with 8 bases lining up with TRBD1. From germline, CDR1 is KGHSH and CDR2 LQKENI. The J segment lost 5 bases and the V segment lost 5 bases, leaving 10 bases of the junction unmatched. The CDR3 sequence is 15 residues long. CDR3 bases: TGTGCCAGCTCAGTTGGCGGACAGGGCGGGGAGACCCAGTACTTC. Its protein product is CASSVGGQGGETQYF.